The rows below give T cell receptor beta chains drawn from one sample of a study of T cells after posttransplantation cyclophosphamide. The table came from immunoSEQ multiplex PCR; TCRdb's copy has only in-frame clones and leaves some out. The sample records a few thousand clones, around 66% being singletons. The starting material was PBMCs, obtained roughly 320 days after allogeneic stem cell transplant with calcineurin inhibitor and methotrexate. The source is a female patient aged 50-60 years who received an allogeneic stem cell transplant from an unrelated donor, was CMV-positive, and had acute and chronic GVHD. Some T cells could come from the graft donor. Both conserved end residues are part of each CDR3. Fields, in order: J gene, clone size, D gene, V gene, CDR3 DNA, CDR3 protein. D genes are given only for firm matches. Clone size is not always given. Where it is, it says once, few, many or a class for expanded clones.

>TRBJ1-2|.|TRBD1|TRBV11-2
TGTGCCAGCAGCTTAGTGGCAGGGGGCTATGGCTACACCTTC
CASSLVAGGYGYTF
>TRBJ1-2|.|TRBD1|TRBV5-5
TGTGCCAGCAGCATTCAGGACAGGGTAAATGGCTACACCTTC
CASSIQDRVNGYTF
>TRBJ2-1|.|TRBD1|TRBV19
TGTGCCAGTAGAGCCGGGACAGGGCGGGACAATGAGCAGTTCTTC
CASRAGTGRDNEQFF
>TRBJ1-3|.|.|TRBV18
TGTGCCAGCTCAGCGGACAGTTTCTCTGGAAACACCATATATTTT
CASSADSFSGNTIYF
>TRBJ1-2|once|.|TRBV10-2
TGCGCCAGCAGAACTGAAACAGGTTATGGCTACACCTTC
CASRTETGYGYTF
>TRBJ2-5|.|.|TRBV6-1
TGTGCCAGCAGTGAATATTACAGGGCAGGGACCCAGTACTTC
CASSEYYRAGTQYF
>TRBJ2-3|.|.|TRBV27
TGTGCCAGCAGTTTACAGGGCCTCACAGATACGCAGTATTTT
CASSLQGLTDTQYF
>TRBJ1-2|.|TRBD1|TRBV2
TGTGCCAGCAGAGACGGACAGGGATTTTACTACACCTTC
CASRDGQGFYYTF
>TRBJ1-1|.|TRBD1|TRBV29-1
TGCAGCGGGACAGGGGGCCTGAACACTGAAGCTTTCTTT
CSGTGGLNTEAFF
>TRBJ2-1|.|TRBD2|TRBV9
TGTGCCAGCAGGCTCGGACTAGCGGGAGGTGATGAGCAGTTCTTC
CASRLGLAGGDEQFF
>TRBJ2-7|.|TRBD2|TRBV27
TGTGCCAGCAGTTTATCAGTGCGGACTAGCTGGGAGGGGGGCTACGAGCAGTACTTC
CASSLSVRTSWEGGYEQYF
>TRBJ2-5|.|.|TRBV7-9
TGTGCCAGCACCCAGGGGATTGGGGAGACCCAGTACTTC
CASTQGIGETQYF
>TRBJ1-1|few|.|TRBV5-4
TGTGCCAGCAGCTTGTGGGGCATGAACACTGAAGCTTTCTTT
CASSLWGMNTEAFF
>TRBJ2-7|.|.|TRBV7-2
TGTGCCAGCAGCTTACGGCCCGGGATCTACGAGCAGTACTTC
CASSLRPGIYEQYF
>TRBJ1-1|.|.|TRBV7-9
TGTGCCAGCAGCCCCAGAATCATGAACACTGAAGCTTTCTTT
CASSPRIMNTEAFF
>TRBJ2-3|.|TRBD2|TRBV6-5
TGTGCCAGTAGAGTGGGGGGGAGCACAGATACGCAGTATTTT
CASRVGGSTDTQYF
>TRBJ1-2|.|TRBD1|TRBV7-9
TGTGCCAGCAGCCCCTATATTGGGATTCGGACAGGGTCAAACTATGGCTACACCTTC
CASSPYIGIRTGSNYGYTF
>TRBJ1-1|once|.|TRBV30
TGTGCCTGGGAACAGGGGAACACTGAAGCTTTCTTT
CAWEQGNTEAFF
>TRBJ2-3|once|TRBD1|TRBV4-1
TGCGCCAGCAGCCAAGTAACAGGGGAAAGCACAGATACGCAGTATTTT
CASSQVTGESTDTQYF
>TRBJ2-7|.|.|TRBV30
TGTGCCTGGAGTGTACGGTGGAGCCCCCTCGGAGAGCAGTACTTC
CAWSVRWSPLGEQYF
>TRBJ2-4|.|.|TRBV29-1
TGCAGCGTTTCCCAAGACACGCGGGCAAACATTCAGTACTTC
CSVSQDTRANIQYF
>TRBJ2-1|few|.|TRBV28
TGTGCCAGCAGTTTATCAGGGTCCTACAATGAGCAGTTCTTC
CASSLSGSYNEQFF
>TRBJ2-1|.|TRBD1|TRBV27
TGTGCCAGCAATTTATCGAGGGGGCGGAATGAGCAGTTCTTC
CASNLSRGRNEQFF
>TRBJ2-2|large|.|TRBV5-5
TGTGCCAGCAGCTTACGGGAACTGGACACCGGGGAGCTGTTTTTT
CASSLRELDTGELFF
>TRBJ2-3|.|.|TRBV6-4
TGTGCCAGCACTGCCGGGACTTCCAGCACAGATACGCAGTATTTT
CASTAGTSSTDTQYF